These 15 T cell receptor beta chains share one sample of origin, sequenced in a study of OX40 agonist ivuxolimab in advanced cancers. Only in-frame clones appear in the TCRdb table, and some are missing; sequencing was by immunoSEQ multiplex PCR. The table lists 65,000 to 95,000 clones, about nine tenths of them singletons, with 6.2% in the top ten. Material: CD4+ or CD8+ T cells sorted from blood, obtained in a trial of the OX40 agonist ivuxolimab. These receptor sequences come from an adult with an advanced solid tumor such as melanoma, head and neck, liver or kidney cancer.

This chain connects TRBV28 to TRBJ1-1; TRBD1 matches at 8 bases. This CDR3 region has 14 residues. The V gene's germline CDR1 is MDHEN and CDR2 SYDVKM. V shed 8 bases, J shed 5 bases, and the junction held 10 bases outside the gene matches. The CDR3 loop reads CASFRTGTRTEAFF. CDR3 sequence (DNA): TGTGCCAGCTTTAGGACAGGGACTAGAACTGAAGCTTTCTTT.

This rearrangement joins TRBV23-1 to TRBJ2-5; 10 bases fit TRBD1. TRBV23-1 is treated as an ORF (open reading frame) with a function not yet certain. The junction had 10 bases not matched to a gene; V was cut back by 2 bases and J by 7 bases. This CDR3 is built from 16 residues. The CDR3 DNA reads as TGCGCCAGCAGTCAAGAGGCGGGACAGGGGCGCGGGACCCAGTACTTC. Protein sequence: CASSQEAGQGRGTQYF.

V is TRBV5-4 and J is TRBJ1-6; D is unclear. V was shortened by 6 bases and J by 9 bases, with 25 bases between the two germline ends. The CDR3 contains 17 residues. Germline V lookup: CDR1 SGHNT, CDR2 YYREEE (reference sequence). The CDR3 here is CASKITVAAAVGSPLHF. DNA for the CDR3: TGTGCCAGCAAAATCACCGTTGCGGCGGCCGTGGGTTCACCCCTCCACTTT.

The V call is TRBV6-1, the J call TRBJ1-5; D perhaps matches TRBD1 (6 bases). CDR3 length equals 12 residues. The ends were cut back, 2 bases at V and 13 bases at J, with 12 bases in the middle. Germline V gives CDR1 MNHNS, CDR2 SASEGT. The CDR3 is CASSEPTGGQHF. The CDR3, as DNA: TGTGCCAGCAGTGAACCGACAGGCGGTCAGCATTTT.

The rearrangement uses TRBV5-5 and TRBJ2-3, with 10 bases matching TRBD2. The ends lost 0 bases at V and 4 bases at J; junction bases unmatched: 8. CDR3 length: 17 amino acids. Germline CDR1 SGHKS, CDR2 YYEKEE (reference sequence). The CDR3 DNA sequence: TGTGCCAGCAGCTTGGAGTTGTCTAGCGGGAGTGCAGATACGCAGTATTTT. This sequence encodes CASSLELSSGSADTQYF.

The CDR3 DNA is TGTGCCAGCTCCCGACTACTTCCGGGGACAGGGAGTATTTCTGGAAACACCATATATTTT. Translated, it gives CASSRLLPGTGSISGNTIYF. This chain links TRBV18 with TRBJ1-3; 9 positions agree with TRBD1. This CDR3 is 20 amino acids long. V was clipped by 6 bases and J by 1 base; unmatched bases: 19. In germline, CDR1 is KGHSH, CDR2 LQKENI. The full variable domain, its missing parts supplied by reference TRBV18 and TRBJ1-3, is NAGVMQNPRHLVRRRGQEARLRCSPMKGHSHVYWYRQLPEEGLKFMVYLQKENIIDESGMPKERFSAEFPKEGPSILRIQQVVRGDSAAYFCASSRLLPGTGSISGNTIYFGEGSWLTVV.

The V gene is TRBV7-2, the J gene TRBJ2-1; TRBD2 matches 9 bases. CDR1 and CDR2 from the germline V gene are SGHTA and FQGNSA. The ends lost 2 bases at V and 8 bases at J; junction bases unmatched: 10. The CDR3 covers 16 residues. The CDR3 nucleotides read TGTGCCAGCAGCTTAAATGGCGGGAGGGCCGGTGATGAGCAGTTCTTC. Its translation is CASSLNGGRAGDEQFF. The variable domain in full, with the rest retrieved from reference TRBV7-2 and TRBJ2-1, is GAGVSQSPSNKVTEKGKDVELRCDPISGHTALYWYRQSLGQGLEFLIYFQGNSAPDKSGLPSDRFSAERTGGSVSTLTIQRTQQEDSAVYLCASSLNGGRAGDEQFFGPGTRLTVL.

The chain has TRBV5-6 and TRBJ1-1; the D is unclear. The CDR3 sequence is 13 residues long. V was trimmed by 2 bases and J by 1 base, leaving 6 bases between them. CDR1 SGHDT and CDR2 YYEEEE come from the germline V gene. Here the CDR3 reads CASSFRGNTEAFF. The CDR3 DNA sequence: TGTGCCAGCAGCTTTCGCGGGAACACTGAAGCTTTCTTT.

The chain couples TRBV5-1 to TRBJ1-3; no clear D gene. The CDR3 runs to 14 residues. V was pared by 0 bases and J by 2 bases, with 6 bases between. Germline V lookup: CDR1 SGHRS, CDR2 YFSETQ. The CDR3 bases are TGCGCCAGCAGCTTGGAGCCGGCTGGAAACACCATATATTTT. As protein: CASSLEPAGNTIYF. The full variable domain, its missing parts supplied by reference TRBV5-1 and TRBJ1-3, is KAGVTQTPRYLIKTRGQQVTLSCSPISGHRSVSWYQQTPGQGLQFLFEYFSETQRNKGNFPGRFSGRQFSNSRSEMNVSTLELGDSALYLCASSLEPAGNTIYFGEGSWLTVV.

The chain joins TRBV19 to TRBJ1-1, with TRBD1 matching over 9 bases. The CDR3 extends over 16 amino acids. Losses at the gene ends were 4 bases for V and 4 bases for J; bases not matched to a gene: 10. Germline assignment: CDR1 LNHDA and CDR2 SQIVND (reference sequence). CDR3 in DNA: TGTGCCAGTAGTAAGGACAGGGGCGCCTGGGGCACTGAAGCTTTCTTT. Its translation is CASSKDRGAWGTEAFF.

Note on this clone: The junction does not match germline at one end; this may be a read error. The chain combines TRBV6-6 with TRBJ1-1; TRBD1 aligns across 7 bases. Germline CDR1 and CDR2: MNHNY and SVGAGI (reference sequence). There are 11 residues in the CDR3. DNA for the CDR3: TGTGCCAGCACCCAAGGACAGGAGGTAATCTTT. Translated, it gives CASTQGQEVIF.

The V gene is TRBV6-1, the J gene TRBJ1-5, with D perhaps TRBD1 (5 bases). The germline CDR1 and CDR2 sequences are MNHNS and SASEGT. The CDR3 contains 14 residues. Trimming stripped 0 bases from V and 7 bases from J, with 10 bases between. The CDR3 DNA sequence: TGTGCCAGCAGTGAAGCGGCAGGGCGACAGCCCCAGCATTTT. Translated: CASSEAAGRQPQHF.

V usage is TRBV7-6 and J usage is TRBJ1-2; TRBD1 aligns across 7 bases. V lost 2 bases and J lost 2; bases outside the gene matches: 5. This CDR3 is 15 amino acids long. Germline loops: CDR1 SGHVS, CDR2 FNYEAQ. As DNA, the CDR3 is TGTGCCAGCAGCTTAATGTCAGGGGGAAACTATGGCTACACCTTC. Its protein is CASSLMSGGNYGYTF.

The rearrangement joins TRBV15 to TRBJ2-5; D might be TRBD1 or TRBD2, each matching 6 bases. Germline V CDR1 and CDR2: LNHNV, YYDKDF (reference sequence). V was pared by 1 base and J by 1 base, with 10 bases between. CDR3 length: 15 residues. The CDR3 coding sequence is TGTGCCACCAGCAGAGGAGGGGGGAGCCAAGAGACCCAGTACTTC. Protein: CATSRGGGSQETQYF.

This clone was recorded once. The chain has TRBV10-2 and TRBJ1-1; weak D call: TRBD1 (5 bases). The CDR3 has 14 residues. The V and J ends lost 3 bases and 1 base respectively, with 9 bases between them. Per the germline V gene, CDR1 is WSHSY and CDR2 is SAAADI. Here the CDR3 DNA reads TGCGCCAGCAGTGAACAGGCTAAGAACACTGAAGCTTTCTTT. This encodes CASSEQAKNTEAFF.